Listed here is a single TCR beta chain. The antigen is unknown. Sequenced by immunoSEQ multiplex PCR; TCRdb stores in-frame clones only, minus some. In the table there are 950,000 to 1,200,000 clones, about 72% of which are singletons. This record comes from a study of shared clonotypes between healthy human individuals. Study-level findings and limits: Represented diversity, genetic and exposure-history alike, was limited by few donors.

The V and J ends lost 3 bases and 5 bases, in that order; junction bases with no gene match: 6. This CDR3 has 15 residues. Germline assignment: CDR1 KGHSH and CDR2 LQKENI. What was sequenced was memory CD4+ T cells from PBMCs. The subset denotes: CD45RA-negative fraction. The clonotype comes from a man between 18 and 35 years old in good health. Some clones in this sample may be carry-over from other donors' samples. The rearrangement joins TRBV18 to TRBJ2-5, with TRBD2 identical over 10 bases. The DNA for the CDR3 is TGTGCCAGCTCACCGGGACTAGCGCCACAGGAGACCCAGTACTTC. This codes for CASSPGLAPQETQYF.